This T cell receptor beta chain was found in a study of blood T cell repertoires in COVID-19. The table came from immunoSEQ multiplex PCR; TCRdb's copy has only in-frame clones and leaves some out. Of under 200,000 clones listed, about 88% are singletons. The CDR3 totals 14 residues. With 7 bases clipped from V and 4 bases from J, the junction kept 6 bases outside the gene matches. Per germline, CDR1 LNHDA and CDR2 SQIVND (reference sequence). This clonotype was obtained from a man aged 18 to 30 with active or convalescent COVID-19. The sample comprised peripheral blood. This chain connects TRBV19 to TRBJ2-3, with 9 bases matching TRBD2. Written as DNA, the CDR3 is TGTGCCAGTATAGGGCTAGCGGGGTCAGATACGCAGTATTTT. This gives the protein CASIGLAGSDTQYF.